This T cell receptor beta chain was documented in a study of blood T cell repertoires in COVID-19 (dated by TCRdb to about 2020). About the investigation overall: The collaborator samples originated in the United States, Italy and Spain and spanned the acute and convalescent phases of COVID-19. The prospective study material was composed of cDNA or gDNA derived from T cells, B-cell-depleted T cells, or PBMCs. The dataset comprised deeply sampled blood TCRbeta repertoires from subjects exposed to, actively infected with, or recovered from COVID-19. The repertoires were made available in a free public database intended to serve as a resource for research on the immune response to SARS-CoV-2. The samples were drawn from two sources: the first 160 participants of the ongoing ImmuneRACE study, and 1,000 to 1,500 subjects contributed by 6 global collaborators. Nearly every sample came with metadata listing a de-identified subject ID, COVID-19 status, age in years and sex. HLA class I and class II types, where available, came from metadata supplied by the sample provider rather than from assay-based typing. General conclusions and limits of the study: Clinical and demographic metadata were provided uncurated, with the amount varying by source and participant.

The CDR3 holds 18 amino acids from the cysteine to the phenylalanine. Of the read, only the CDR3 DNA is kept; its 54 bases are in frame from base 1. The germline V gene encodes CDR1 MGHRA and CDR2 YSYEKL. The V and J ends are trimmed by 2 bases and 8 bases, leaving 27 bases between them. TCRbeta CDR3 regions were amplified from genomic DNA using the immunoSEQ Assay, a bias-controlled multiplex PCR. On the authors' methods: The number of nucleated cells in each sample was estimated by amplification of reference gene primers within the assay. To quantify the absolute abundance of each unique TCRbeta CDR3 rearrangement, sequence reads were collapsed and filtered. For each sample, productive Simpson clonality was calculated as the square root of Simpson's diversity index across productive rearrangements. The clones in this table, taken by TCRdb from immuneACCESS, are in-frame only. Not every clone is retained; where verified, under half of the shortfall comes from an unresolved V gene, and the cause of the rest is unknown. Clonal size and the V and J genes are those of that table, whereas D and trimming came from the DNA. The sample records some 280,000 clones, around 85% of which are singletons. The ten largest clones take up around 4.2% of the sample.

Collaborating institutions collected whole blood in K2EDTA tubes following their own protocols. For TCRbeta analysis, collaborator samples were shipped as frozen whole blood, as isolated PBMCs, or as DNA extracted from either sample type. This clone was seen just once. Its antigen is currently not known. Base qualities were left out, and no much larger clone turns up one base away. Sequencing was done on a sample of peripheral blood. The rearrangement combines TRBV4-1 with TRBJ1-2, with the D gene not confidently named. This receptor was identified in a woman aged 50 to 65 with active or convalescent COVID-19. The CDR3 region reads CASSQNGGYSKPVLGYTF. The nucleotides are TGCGCCAGCAGCCAAAACGGAGGATATTCCAAGCCCGTATTAGGCTACACCTTC.